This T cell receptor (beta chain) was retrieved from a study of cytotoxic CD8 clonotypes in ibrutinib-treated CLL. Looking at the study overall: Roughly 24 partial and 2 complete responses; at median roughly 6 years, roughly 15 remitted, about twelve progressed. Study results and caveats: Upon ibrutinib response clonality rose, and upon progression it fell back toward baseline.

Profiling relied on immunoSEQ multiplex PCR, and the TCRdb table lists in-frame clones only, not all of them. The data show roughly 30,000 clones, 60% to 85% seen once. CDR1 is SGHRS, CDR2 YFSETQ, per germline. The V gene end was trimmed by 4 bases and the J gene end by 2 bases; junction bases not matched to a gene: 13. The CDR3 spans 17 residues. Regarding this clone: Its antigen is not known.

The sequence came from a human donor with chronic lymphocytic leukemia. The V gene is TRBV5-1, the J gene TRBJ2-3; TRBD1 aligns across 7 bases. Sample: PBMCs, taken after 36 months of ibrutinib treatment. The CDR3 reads CASSLYVGTALTDTQYF. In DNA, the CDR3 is TGCGCCAGCAGCCTGTACGTAGGGACAGCTCTCACAGATACGCAGTATTTT.